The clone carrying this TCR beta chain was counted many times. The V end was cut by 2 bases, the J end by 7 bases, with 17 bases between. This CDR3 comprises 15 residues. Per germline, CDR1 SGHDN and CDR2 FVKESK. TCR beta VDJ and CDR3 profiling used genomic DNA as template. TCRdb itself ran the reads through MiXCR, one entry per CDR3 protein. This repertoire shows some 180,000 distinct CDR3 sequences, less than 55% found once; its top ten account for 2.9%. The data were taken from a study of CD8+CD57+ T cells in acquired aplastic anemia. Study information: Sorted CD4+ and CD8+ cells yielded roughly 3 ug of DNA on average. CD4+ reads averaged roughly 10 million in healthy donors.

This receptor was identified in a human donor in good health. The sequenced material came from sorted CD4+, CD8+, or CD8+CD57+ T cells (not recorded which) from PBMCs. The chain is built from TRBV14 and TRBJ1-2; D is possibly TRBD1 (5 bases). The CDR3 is CASSQLRSTASGYTF. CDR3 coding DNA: TGTGCCAGCAGCCAACTACGGTCGACAGCTTCTGGCTACACCTTC.